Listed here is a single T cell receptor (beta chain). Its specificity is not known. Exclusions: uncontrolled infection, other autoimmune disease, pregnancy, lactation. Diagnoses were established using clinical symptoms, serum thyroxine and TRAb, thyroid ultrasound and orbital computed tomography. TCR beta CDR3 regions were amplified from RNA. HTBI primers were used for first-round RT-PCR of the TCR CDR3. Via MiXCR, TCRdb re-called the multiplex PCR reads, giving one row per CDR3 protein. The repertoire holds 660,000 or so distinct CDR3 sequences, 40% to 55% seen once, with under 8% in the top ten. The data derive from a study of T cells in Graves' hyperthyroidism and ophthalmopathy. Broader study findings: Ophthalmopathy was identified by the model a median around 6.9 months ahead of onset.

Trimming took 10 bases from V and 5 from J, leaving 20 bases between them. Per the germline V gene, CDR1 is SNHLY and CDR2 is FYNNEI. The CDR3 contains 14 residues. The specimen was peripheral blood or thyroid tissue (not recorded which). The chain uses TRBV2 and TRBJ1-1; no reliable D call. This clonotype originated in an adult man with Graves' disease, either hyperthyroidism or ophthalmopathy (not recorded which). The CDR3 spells CAKGSGASRTEAFF. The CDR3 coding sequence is TGTGCCAAGGGTTCGGGAGCGAGTAGAACTGAAGCTTTCTTT.